The rows below give T cell receptor beta chains drawn from one sample of a study of T cells after yellow fever vaccination. From the 5' RACE reads, TCRdb called clonotypes with MiXCR, one entry per CDR3 protein. The sample yields about 580,000 distinct CDR3 sequences, about a sixth seen once. The input for sequencing was PBMCs, taken 5 days after the first yellow fever vaccination. These receptors were taken from a man aged 18 to 29 who received the YFV17D yellow fever vaccine. Both conserved end residues are part of each CDR3. The order of the fields is D gene, J gene, V gene, clone size, CDR3 DNA, CDR3 protein. The D gene is left open where the match is weak. The size entry is marked missing in some rows and otherwise reads once, few, many or a size class.

.	TRBJ1-5	TRBV7-2	few	TGTGCCAGCAGCTTAGACTTTCAGCCCCAGCATTTT	CASSLDFQPQHF
.	TRBJ2-3	TRBV5-1	many	TGCGCCAGCAGCTTGGACACAGATACGCAGTATTTT	CASSLDTDTQYF
.	TRBJ1-2	TRBV5-1	.	TGCGCCAGCAGCTTGAACTCCGGGAGCTCTAACTATGGCTACACCTTC	CASSLNSGSSNYGYTF
.	TRBJ2-6	TRBV4-1	.	TGCGCCAGCAGCCAAAGTCCCAACAGGGCTGGGGCCAACGTCCTGACTTTC	CASSQSPNRAGANVLTF
.	TRBJ2-5	TRBV3-1	.	TGTGCCAGCAGCCATCTGGACAGTACCCAAGAGACCCAGTACTTC	CASSHLDSTQETQYF
.	TRBJ1-1	TRBV11-3	.	TGTGCCAGCAGCTTCAACCAGAACACTGAAGCTTTCTTT	CASSFNQNTEAFF
.	TRBJ1-1	TRBV12-3/TRBV12-4	.	TGTGCCAGCAGTGTCAGGGGGAACACTGAAGCTTTCTTT	CASSVRGNTEAFF
TRBD1	TRBJ1-4	TRBV19	many	TGTGCCAGTAGTGGGACAGGAGCCGCGACTAATGAAAAACTGTTTTTT	CASSGTGAATNEKLFF
.	TRBJ2-1	TRBV5-1	few	TGCGCCAGCAGCTTGGCCGGGCCGGGAGCGAGCGAGCAGTTCTTC	CASSLAGPGASEQFF
.	TRBJ1-1	TRBV4-3	few	TGCGCCAGCAGCCAAGATTTGACTACAGGTGCCACTGAAGCTTTCTTT	CASSQDLTTGATEAFF
.	TRBJ1-4	TRBV5-1	.	TGCGCCAGCAGCCCGGAGGGCAAGGCCGAGAAACTGTTTTTT	CASSPEGKAEKLFF
TRBD1	TRBJ2-5	TRBV29-1	.	TGCAGCGTTCAGGGACAGCAAGAGACCCAGTACTTC	CSVQGQQETQYF
.	TRBJ1-1	TRBV7-8	.	TGTGCCAGCAGCTTAGGAAGGTTTTTGGGGTCAACTGAAGCTTTCTTT	CASSLGRFLGSTEAFF
TRBD1	TRBJ1-5	TRBV5-6	.	TGTGCCAGCACCCATGGACAGGGCTTTCAGCCCCAGCATTTT	CASTHGQGFQPQHF
TRBD1	TRBJ2-1	TRBV2	once	TGTGCCAGCAGGCAGGACAGGGTGGAAGATGAGCAGTTCTTC	CASRQDRVEDEQFF
TRBD1	TRBJ2-6	TRBV7-2	few	TGTGCCAGCAGCTTGACAGGGATAGATCCAGGGGCCAACGTCCTGACTTTC	CASSLTGIDPGANVLTF
.	TRBJ2-5	TRBV5-4	.	TGTGCCAGCAGCGGGGGCTTCACAGGAGAGACCCAGTACTTC	CASSGGFTGETQYF
TRBD1	TRBJ2-7	TRBV6-1	few	TGTGCCAGCTTGACGACAGGGGCTACCTACGAGCAGTACTTC	CASLTTGATYEQYF
TRBD1	TRBJ2-2	TRBV19	few	TGTGCCAGTACACCTCTCGACAGGGGGCACACCGGGGAGCTGTTTTTT	CASTPLDRGHTGELFF
.	TRBJ2-1	TRBV7-2	few	TGTGCCAGCAGCTACCGTTTAGGGCGGGTTAACAATGAGCAGTTCTTC	CASSYRLGRVNNEQFF
.	TRBJ2-7	TRBV7-2	few	TGTGCCAGCAGCTTAAGTGTCCGAGGGCCCTACGAGCAGTACTTC	CASSLSVRGPYEQYF
TRBD2	TRBJ2-5	TRBV7-7	.	TGTGCCAGCAGCCTGTTAGCGGGGGCGAACCAAGAGACCCAGTACTTC	CASSLLAGANQETQYF
TRBD2	TRBJ2-3	TRBV12-3/TRBV12-4	few	TGTGCCAGCAGTCAGGGAACAAGCGGGGCAGATACGCAGTATTTT	CASSQGTSGADTQYF
.	TRBJ2-7	TRBV2	few	TGTGCCAGCAACCCGACAGGAGGGACCCGATCCTACGAGCAGTACTTC	CASNPTGGTRSYEQYF
.	TRBJ2-5	TRBV7-2	.	TGTGCCAGCAGCTTAGCCCCTATCCAAGAGACCCAGTACTTC	CASSLAPIQETQYF
TRBD2	TRBJ2-5	TRBV18	few	TGTGCCAGCTCACCGGGGCGGGGGAGCTCAGAGACCCAGTACTTC	CASSPGRGSSETQYF
TRBD2	TRBJ2-3	TRBV5-1	few	TGCGCCAGCAGCTTACAAGCGGGGACAGATACGCAGTATTTT	CASSLQAGTDTQYF
.	TRBJ2-1	TRBV6-1	few	TGTGCCAGCGCAGCGTTTAGGGATAGTTCCTACAATGAGCAGTTCTTC	CASAAFRDSSYNEQFF
.	TRBJ1-3	TRBV12-3/TRBV12-4	few	TGTGCCAGCAGTCCCCACGAAGTGGGAAACACCATATATTTT	CASSPHEVGNTIYF
.	TRBJ2-7	TRBV7-2	.	TGTGCCAGCAGCTTAGTGGTTGGGCTTTCCTACGAGCAGTACTTC	CASSLVVGLSYEQYF
TRBD1	TRBJ1-1	TRBV4-3	.	TGCGCCAGCCAACCCGGGACAGGGCGGGGGACTGAAGCTTTCTTT	CASQPGTGRGTEAFF
.	TRBJ2-3	TRBV29-1	few	TGCAGCGCCGGTTTCGGAGATACGCAGTATTTT	CSAGFGDTQYF
TRBD1	TRBJ1-2	TRBV4-2	.	TGTGCCAGCAGCCAAGATTGGGGACAGGCCTACTATGGCTACACCTTC	CASSQDWGQAYYGYTF
TRBD2	TRBJ2-5	TRBV2	.	TGTGCCAGCATCCCCAGCGGGGGGTACCAAGAGACCCAGTACTTC	CASIPSGGYQETQYF
.	TRBJ2-5	TRBV7-6	.	TGTGCCAGCAGCTTGGGAGTGAGAAAGACCCAGTACTTC	CASSLGVRKTQYF
.	TRBJ1-5	TRBV6-1	.	TGTGCCAGCAGTGAAAATCAGGGGAGCAATCAGCCCCAGCATTTT	CASSENQGSNQPQHF
TRBD1	TRBJ2-5	TRBV24-1	few	TGTGCCACCGCTTCCCACAGGGGGCTCCAAGAGACCCAGTACTTC	CATASHRGLQETQYF
.	TRBJ2-5	TRBV4-3	.	TGCGCCAGCAGCCAAGATTTGTGGGAGACCCAGTACTTC	CASSQDLWETQYF
TRBD2	TRBJ2-3	TRBV15	many	TGTGCCACCAGCAGAGAGTTCGGGTTACAAGCGGGACGCACAGATACGCAGTATTTT	CATSREFGLQAGRTDTQYF
TRBD2	TRBJ2-1	TRBV6-1	few	TGTGCCAGCATGGGTTCGGGAGGCTCCTACAATGAGCAGTTCTTC	CASMGSGGSYNEQFF
.	TRBJ1-2	TRBV4-2	few	TGTGCCAGCAGCCAAGACAGACAGGTCTATGGCTACACCTTC	CASSQDRQVYGYTF
TRBD2	TRBJ2-1	TRBV12-3/TRBV12-4	.	TGTGCCAGCAGTCCTAGCGGGGGGGTTAACAATGAGCAGTTCTTC	CASSPSGGVNNEQFF
TRBD2	TRBJ2-1	TRBV5-5	many	TGTGCCAGCAGTCTCTCTCGCGGGGGGAGCGGCAATGAGCAGTTCTTC	CASSLSRGGSGNEQFF
.	TRBJ1-4	TRBV5-1	few	TGCGCCAGCACCCCCGGATTCAGACAGGTCGGTGAAAAACTGTTTTTT	CASTPGFRQVGEKLFF
TRBD2	TRBJ2-3	TRBV7-6	few	TGTGCCAGCAGCTCGGCTCCGCCAGCGGGGCCCTCAGATACGCAGTATTTT	CASSSAPPAGPSDTQYF
.	TRBJ1-1	TRBV12-3/TRBV12-4	.	TGTGCCAGCAGCCCACAGAAGAACACTGAAGCTTTCTTT	CASSPQKNTEAFF
.	TRBJ2-3	TRBV5-1	.	TGCGCCAGCAGCTTCAAAAGCACAGATACGCAGTATTTT	CASSFKSTDTQYF
TRBD2	TRBJ2-1	TRBV7-3	many	TGTGCCAGCAGCTTAGGGCGGGGGGGCTATGAGCAGTTCTTC	CASSLGRGGYEQFF
.	TRBJ2-7	TRBV20-1	.	TGCAGTATGCGACGCACCTACGAGCAGTACTTC	CSMRRTYEQYF
.	TRBJ2-5	TRBV20-1	.	TGCAGTGCCGTAGACAACAGGGTGGAGACCCAGTACTTC	CSAVDNRVETQYF
TRBD1	TRBJ1-1	TRBV5-1	many	TGCGCCAGCACCCGACTACCCCAGGGGGGGTTGACTGAAGCTTTCTTT	CASTRLPQGGLTEAFF
TRBD1	TRBJ2-5	TRBV10-3	.	TGTGCCATCAGTGAGTCGACAGGGCAGGGTTGGGAGACCCAGTACTTC	CAISESTGQGWETQYF